The rows below give T cell receptor beta chains drawn from one sample of a study of blood T cell repertoires in COVID-19. Repertoires were generated with immunoSEQ multiplex PCR, while TCRdb's copy carries only in-frame clones and drops some. The sample consists of some 98,000 clones, around 82% of them appearing once. The sequencing input was peripheral blood. The receptor set was obtained from a man aged 70 or older with active or convalescent COVID-19. CDR3s include the opening cysteine and the closing phenylalanine or tryptophan. Fields, in order: clone size, J gene, D gene, V gene, CDR3 DNA, CDR3 protein. D genes are given only for firm matches. Not all rows give a size; the values are once, few, many and, for expanded clones, a class.

. | TRBJ1-4 | TRBD1 | TRBV7-9 | TGTGCCAGCAGCACAAAGACAGGGTTGAATGAAAAACTGTTTTTT | CASSTKTGLNEKLFF
. | TRBJ1-1 | . | TRBV11-3 | TGTGCCAGCAACAAGGGGAACATGAACACCGAAGCTTTCTTT | CASNKGNMNTEAFF
few | TRBJ1-2 | TRBD1 | TRBV4-3 | TGCGCCAGCAGCCAAGAAGGGACAGGGTCCTATGGCTACACCTTC | CASSQEGTGSYGYTF
. | TRBJ1-5 | TRBD1 | TRBV11-2 | TGTGCCAGCAGCACCGGGACAGCATTCAATCAGCCCCAGCATTTT | CASSTGTAFNQPQHF
. | TRBJ2-1 | TRBD2 | TRBV19 | TGTGCCAGTAGTATAGGGAGCGGGGGGGGAAATGAGCAGTTCTTC | CASSIGSGGGNEQFF
. | TRBJ1-2 | . | TRBV2 | TGTGCTACCAGCAATCTCGTGGAGGGAAGGGGCTACACCTTC | CATSNLVEGRGYTF
. | TRBJ2-2 | TRBD2 | TRBV9 | TGTGCCAGCAGCCCCCGACTAGCGGGGGCCTTTCTAACCGGGGAGCTGTTTTTT | CASSPRLAGAFLTGELFF
few | TRBJ1-3 | . | TRBV3-1/TRBV3-2 | TGTGCCAGCAGATACCTTAATCGGAACACCATATATTTT | CASRYLNRNTIYF
few | TRBJ1-6 | . | TRBV2 | TGTGCCAGCCTGAGGGAGGCGAATTCACCCCTCCACTTT | CASLREANSPLHF
few | TRBJ2-2 | TRBD2 | TRBV2 | TGTGCCAGCAGTACTAGCGGGGTGAGGACCGGGGAGCTGTTTTTT | CASSTSGVRTGELFF
once | TRBJ2-2 | TRBD1 | TRBV19 | TGTGCCAGTGCACCGGTAGAGACAGGGGCGAACACCGGGGAGCTGTTTTTT | CASAPVETGANTGELFF
. | TRBJ1-1 | TRBD1 | TRBV2 | TGTGCCAGCAGAGAACTTACAGGGGGAGGGACTGAAGCTTTCTTT | CASRELTGGGTEAFF
. | TRBJ1-2 | . | TRBV6-6 | TGTGCCAGCAGTTTGGACAGAGCCAACTATGGCTACACCTTC | CASSLDRANYGYTF
. | TRBJ1-1 | TRBD1 | TRBV19 | TGTGCCAGTCGGCGGGACAGGTCGACTGAAGCTTTCTTT | CASRRDRSTEAFF
once | TRBJ2-1 | . | TRBV13 | TGTGCCAGCAGGCAAGGGGGTAATGAGCAGTTCTTC | CASRQGGNEQFF
. | TRBJ1-3 | . | TRBV30 | TGTGCCTGGAGCCCAGGCTCTGGAAACACCATATATTTT | CAWSPGSGNTIYF
once | TRBJ1-4 | . | TRBV19 | TGTGCCAGTAGCTTACTGGGCGAAAAACTGTTTTTT | CASSLLGEKLFF
. | TRBJ1-2 | TRBD1 | TRBV5-4 | TGTGCCAGCAGCCACACCCACCAGGGGGGCGGCTACACCTTC | CASSHTHQGGGYTF
. | TRBJ2-1 | TRBD1 | TRBV13 | TGTGCCAGCAGCTCGGATCGAGGACAGGGGTATGAGCAGTTCTTC | CASSSDRGQGYEQFF
. | TRBJ2-7 | . | TRBV7-9 | TGTGCCAGCAGCGACAGGACCTACGAGCAGTACTTC | CASSDRTYEQYF
. | TRBJ1-2 | TRBD1 | TRBV5-1 | TGCGCCAGCAGCTTGGGACAGGGGGGAAGCTACACCTTC | CASSLGQGGSYTF
. | TRBJ1-5 | . | TRBV5-1 | TGCGCCAGCAGCTTCGCGTCAGGGGATCAGCCCCAGCATTTT | CASSFASGDQPQHF
. | TRBJ2-7 | TRBD2 | TRBV3-1/TRBV3-2 | TGTGCCAGCAGCCAAGATGGGACTAGCGATAGGAACGAGCAGTACTTC | CASSQDGTSDRNEQYF